Listed below are T cell receptor beta chains from one sample, sequenced in a study of Tregs in tolerant kidney transplant recipients. Method: immunoSEQ multiplex PCR; TCRdb's copy keeps in-frame clones and lacks some. The profile shows some 62,000 clones, 95% to 98% of them singletons. The sequencing here drew on Tregs from blood, taken before the transplant. These receptors came from a human donor who received a combined kidney and bone marrow transplant. The CDR3 runs from the conserved cysteine through the conserved F or W. Fields, in order: CDR3 protein, CDR3 DNA, clone size, J gene, V gene, D gene. The D gene is left open where the match is weak. The size field is filled for only some rows; it gives once, few, many or a size class.

CASSFFDGLAKNIQYF TGTGCCAGCAGCTTCTTCGACGGGTTAGCCAAAAACATTCAGTACTTC NA TRBJ2-4 TRBV7-9 NA
CATSRRTEAFF TGTGCCACCAGCAGGAGGACTGAAGCTTTCTTT NA TRBJ1-1 TRBV15 NA
CASSIAQGAEEKLFF TGTGCCAGTAGTATAGCGCAGGGGGCGGAAGAAAAACTGTTTTTT NA TRBJ1-4 TRBV19 TRBD1
CASSSLRDRGWGYTF TGTGCCAGCAGTTCGCTTAGGGACAGGGGCTGGGGCTACACCTTC NA TRBJ1-2 TRBV6-5 TRBD1
CASSFTGTAPNQPQHF TGTGCCAGCAGTTTCACCGGGACAGCCCCCAATCAGCCCCAGCATTTT NA TRBJ1-5 TRBV28 TRBD1
CSVGQLGTEAFF TGCAGCGTTGGACAGTTGGGAACTGAAGCTTTCTTT NA TRBJ1-1 TRBV29-1 NA
CASSLTVNTEAFF TGTGCCAGCAGCTTAACAGTGAACACTGAAGCTTTCTTT NA TRBJ1-1 TRBV5-8 NA
CASSWFGTGDYEQYF TGCGCCAGCAGCTGGTTCGGGACAGGGGACTACGAGCAGTACTTC NA TRBJ2-7 TRBV5-1 TRBD1
CASSDGAPSTGELFF TGTGCCAGCAGTGATGGGGCCCCGAGCACCGGGGAGCTGTTTTTT NA TRBJ2-2 TRBV6-1 NA
CASSRAQGDTQYF TGTGCCAGCAGCCGGGCCCAGGGGGATACGCAGTATTTT NA TRBJ2-3 TRBV9 NA
CASSSTGTGEGEQYF TGTGCCAGCAGCTCTACCGGGACAGGGGAAGGCGAGCAGTACTTC NA TRBJ2-7 TRBV7-2 TRBD1
CASRGTGVVGYTF TGTGCCAGCAGAGGCACGGGGGTCGTTGGCTACACCTTC NA TRBJ1-2 TRBV25-1 NA
CASAPGTTYNEQFF TGTGCTAGTGCCCCAGGGACAACATACAATGAGCAGTTCTTC NA TRBJ2-1 TRBV12-5 NA
CASSLDLLAGQREQFF TGTGCCAGCAGCTTAGATCTCCTAGCGGGACAACGGGAGCAGTTCTTC NA TRBJ2-1 TRBV11-2 TRBD2
CASSQIRTGLNEKLFF TGCGCCAGCAGCCAAATTAGGACAGGACTAAATGAAAAACTGTTTTTT NA TRBJ1-4 TRBV4-1 TRBD1
CASSLAGENTEAFF TGTGCCAGCAGCTTAGCAGGTGAGAACACTGAAGCTTTCTTT NA TRBJ1-1 TRBV11-3 NA
CASSQQTGNYGYTF TGCGCCAGCAGCCAACAAACAGGGAACTATGGCTACACCTTC NA TRBJ1-2 TRBV4-1 NA
CASSEAGGPGTQYF TGTGCCAGCAGTGAAGCAGGGGGACCGGGGACCCAGTACTTC NA TRBJ2-5 TRBV2 NA
CAWSAGFLSFF TGTGCCTGGAGTGCAGGGTTCTTGTCTTTCTTT NA TRBJ1-1 TRBV30 NA
CASSYSERNTIYF TGTGCCAGCAGTTACTCAGAGAGAAACACCATATATTTT once TRBJ1-3 TRBV6-5 NA
CASSPGLAEGETQYF TGTGCCAGCAGCCCCGGACTAGCGGAGGGAGAGACCCAGTACTTC NA TRBJ2-5 TRBV9 TRBD2
CASSEQRRSDTQYF TGTGCCAGCAGTGAACAGCGCCGTTCGGATACGCAGTATTTT NA TRBJ2-3 TRBV2 NA
CASSKVQGGSYEQYF TGTGCCAGCAGCAAAGTGCAAGGGGGCAGTTACGAGCAGTACTTC NA TRBJ2-7 TRBV21-1 NA
CASSVGVGAGDTEAFF TGTGCCAGCAGCGTAGGTGTAGGGGCGGGGGACACTGAAGCTTTCTTT NA TRBJ1-1 TRBV9 NA
CSVGGQAEKLFF TGCAGCGTTGGGGGACAGGCTGAAAAACTGTTTTTT NA TRBJ1-4 TRBV29-1 TRBD1
CASSFGEHTEAFF TGCGCCAGCAGCTTCGGGGAACACACTGAAGCTTTCTTT NA TRBJ1-1 TRBV5-1 NA
CASSSGQSTDTQYF TGTGCCAGTAGTAGCGGGCAGAGCACAGATACGCAGTATTTT NA TRBJ2-3 TRBV19 NA